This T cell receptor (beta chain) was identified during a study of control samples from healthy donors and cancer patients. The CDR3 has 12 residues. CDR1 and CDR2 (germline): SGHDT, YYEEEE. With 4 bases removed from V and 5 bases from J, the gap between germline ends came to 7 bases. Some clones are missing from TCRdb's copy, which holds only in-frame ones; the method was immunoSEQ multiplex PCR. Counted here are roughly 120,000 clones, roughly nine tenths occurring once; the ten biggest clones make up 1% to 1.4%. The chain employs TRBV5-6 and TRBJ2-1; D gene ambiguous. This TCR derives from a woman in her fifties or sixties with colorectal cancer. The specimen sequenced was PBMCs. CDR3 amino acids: CASSLPNNEQFF. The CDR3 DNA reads TGTGCCAGCAGCCTCCCAAACAATGAGCAGTTCTTC.